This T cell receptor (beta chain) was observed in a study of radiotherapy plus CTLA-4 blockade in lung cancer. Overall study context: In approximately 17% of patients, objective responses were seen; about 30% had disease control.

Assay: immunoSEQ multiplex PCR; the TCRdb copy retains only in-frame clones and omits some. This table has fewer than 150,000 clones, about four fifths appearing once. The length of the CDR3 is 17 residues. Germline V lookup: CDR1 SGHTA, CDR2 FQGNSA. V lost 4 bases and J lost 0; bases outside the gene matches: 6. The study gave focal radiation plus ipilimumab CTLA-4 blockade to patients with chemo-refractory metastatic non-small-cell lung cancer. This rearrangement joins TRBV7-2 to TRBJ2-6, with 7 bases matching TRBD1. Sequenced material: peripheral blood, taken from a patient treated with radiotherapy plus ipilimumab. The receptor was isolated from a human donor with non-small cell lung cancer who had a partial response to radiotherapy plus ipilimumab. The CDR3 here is CASSSDRLHSGANVLTF. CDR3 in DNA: TGTGCCAGCAGCTCGGACAGGCTTCACTCTGGGGCCAACGTCCTGACTTTC.